These 32 T cell receptor beta chains came from one sample sequenced in a study of shared clonotypes between healthy human individuals. Here immunoSEQ multiplex PCR was the method, and the copy in TCRdb shows in-frame clones only, minus some. This sample carries 1.4 million to 1.5 million clones, approximately 96% of them seen once, and the ten largest clones take over 1%. Sample: naive CD4+ T cells sorted from blood. The subset: CD45RA+ positively selected. The origin of the receptors is a man aged 25 to 45 in good health.

The chain employs TRBV5-4 and TRBJ2-7; no clear D. V lost 4 bases, J lost 2 bases, and 13 bases lay in between. The CDR3 length is 14 residues. Germline CDR1 SGHNT, CDR2 YYREEE (reference sequence). CDR3 region: CASSGPDSAYEQYF. CDR3 DNA: TGTGCCAGCAGCGGTCCAGACTCCGCCTACGAGCAGTACTTC.

The rearrangement joins TRBV18 to TRBJ2-1, with unresolved D. This CDR3 region has 15 residues. Trimming took 2 bases from V and 1 from J, leaving 9 bases between them. CDR1 KGHSH and CDR2 LQKENI come from the germline V gene. Written as DNA, the CDR3 is TGTGCCAGCTCACCATCCACGATATCCTACAATGAGCAGTTCTTC. Encoded protein: CASSPSTISYNEQFF.

The chain has TRBV2 and TRBJ1-5; D is perhaps TRBD1 (5 bases). The CDR3 consists of 13 residues. Germline V gene lookup returns CDR1 SNHLY and CDR2 FYNNEI. Trimming left V 6 bases short and J 4 bases short, with 10 bases between. DNA of the CDR3: TGTGCCAGCAGCCCTCGGACAAATCAGCCCCAGCATTTT. It yields the protein CASSPRTNQPQHF.

This chain uses TRBV13 with TRBJ2-6; D unresolved. Per germline, CDR1 PRHDT and CDR2 FYEKMQ (reference sequence). Trimming removed 7 bases at V and 0 bases at J, with 7 bases between. The length of the CDR3 is 14 residues. The CDR3 spells CASTYLSGANVLTF. CDR3 DNA sequence: TGTGCCAGCACCTACCTCTCTGGGGCCAACGTCCTGACTTTC.

The chain carries TRBV7-9 and TRBJ1-1; TRBD1 aligns across 12 bases. Trimming took 5 bases from V and 8 from J; bases not matched to a gene: 6. CDR1 is SEHNR, CDR2 FQNEAQ, per germline (reference sequence). The CDR3 is made up of 14 amino acids. CDR3 amino acids: CASSPRGQGAEAFF. The CDR3 DNA reads TGTGCCAGCAGCCCTAGGGGACAGGGGGCCGAAGCTTTCTTT.

The chain joins TRBV18 to TRBJ2-2, with 11 bases aligning to TRBD2. V was pared by 6 bases and J by 0 bases, with 3 bases of the junction left unmatched. CDR3 length: 16 residues. The germline V gene has CDR1 KGHSH and CDR2 LQKENI. CDR3 in amino acids: CASSPTSGTNTGELFF. CDR3 DNA: TGTGCCAGCTCCCCGACTAGCGGGACGAACACCGGGGAGCTGTTTTTT.

The chain uses TRBV7-9 and TRBJ1-5; D is possibly TRBD1 (6 bases). V was shortened by 1 base and J by 10 bases, with 14 bases between the two germline ends. Germline loops: CDR1 SEHNR, CDR2 FQNEAQ (reference sequence). CDR3 length: 14 amino acids. The CDR3 sequence is CASSLGDYRDPQHF. CDR3 bases: TGTGCCAGCAGCTTAGGGGACTACAGGGACCCCCAGCATTTT.

The chain links TRBV28 to TRBJ2-1; 8 bases fit TRBD1. Germline CDR1 and CDR2: MDHEN and SYDVKM. The CDR3 loop spans 14 amino acids. V gave up 6 bases and J gave up 5 bases; unmatched junction bases: 6. The CDR3 protein is CASSFRTGNNEQFF. CDR3 coding DNA: TGTGCCAGCAGCTTTCGGACAGGGAACAATGAGCAGTTCTTC.

The J gene is TRBJ1-1, the V gene TRBV2; 8 bases align to TRBD1. The CDR3 loop spans 16 amino acids. In germline, CDR1 is SNHLY, CDR2 FYNNEI. V lost 2 bases and J lost 11; bases outside the gene matches: 16. CDR3 loop: CASSERGDRRSLWAFF. The CDR3 DNA reads TGTGCCAGCAGTGAAAGGGGGGACAGGCGGAGCCTCTGGGCTTTCTTT. The entire variable domain, with the rest obtained from reference TRBV2 and TRBJ1-1, is as follows: EPEVTQTPSHQVTQMGQEVILRCVPISNHLYFYWYRQILGQKVEFLVSFYNNEISEKSEIFDDQFSVERPDGSNFTLKIRSTKLEDSAMYFCASSERGDRRSLWAFFGQGTRLTVV.

This clone appeared a single time. The V gene is TRBV28, the J gene TRBJ2-7, with TRBD2 matching 7 bases. The CDR3 runs to 15 residues. Germline lookup yields CDR1 MDHEN and CDR2 SYDVKM. Trimming took 5 bases from V and 6 from J; bases not matched to a gene: 13. The CDR3 reads CASSTSVGLEGEQYF. CDR3 DNA sequence: TGTGCCAGCAGTACTAGCGTAGGGTTGGAAGGCGAGCAGTACTTC.

The chain uses TRBV2 and TRBJ2-5; maybe TRBD2 (6 bases). V dropped 6 bases and J dropped 9 bases, with 14 bases sitting between them. Germline V CDR1 and CDR2: SNHLY, FYNNEI. The CDR3 length is 12 residues. The CDR3 DNA is TGTGCCAGCAGGGGCCTAGCGTCGCCCCAGTACTTC. Its protein is CASRGLASPQYF. The entire variable domain, with the rest obtained from reference TRBV2 and TRBJ2-5, is as follows: EPEVTQTPSHQVTQMGQEVILRCVPISNHLYFYWYRQILGQKVEFLVSFYNNEISEKSEIFDDQFSVERPDGSNFTLKIRSTKLEDSAMYFCASRGLASPQYFGPGTRLLVL.

Notes on this clone: Distinct nucleotide sequences in the sample also encode this CDR3. The chain couples TRBV5-1 to TRBJ2-7; D is unclear. V lost 1 base to trimming and J lost 0 bases, with 8 bases between them. Germline lookup yields CDR1 SGHRS and CDR2 YFSETQ. The CDR3 contains 14 residues. CDR3 coding DNA: TGCGCCAGCAGCTTGTCTGGTTCCTCCTACGAGCAGTACTTC. The encoded protein is CASSLSGSSYEQYF.

The chain links TRBV5-1 to TRBJ1-1; tentative D call: TRBD1 (5 bases). This CDR3 region has 16 residues. Deletions cut 4 bases from V and 0 bases from J, with 16 bases between. CDR1 is SGHRS and CDR2 is YFSETQ in the germline V gene. CDR3 bases: TGCGCCAGCAGCCTCCGGGAGAGGGGCCTGAACACTGAAGCTTTCTTT. Translating it yields CASSLRERGLNTEAFF.

The J gene is TRBJ1-4, the V gene TRBV27; TRBD1 matches at 7 bases. The CDR3 runs 16 residues. V lost 2 bases to trimming and J lost 4 bases; unmatched junction nucleotides: 7. Germline V gene lookup returns CDR1 MNHEY and CDR2 SMNVEV (reference sequence). The DNA for the CDR3 is TGTGCCAGCAGTTTAACAGGGGATTGGGTTAATGAAAAACTGTTTTTT. Residues: CASSLTGDWVNEKLFF.

This clone was observed a single time. The V and J genes are TRBV7-9 and TRBJ2-1, with 7 bases identical to TRBD1. V lost 0 bases and J lost 7; bases outside the gene matches: 6. The CDR3 has 15 residues. Germline V CDR1 and CDR2: SEHNR, FQNEAQ (reference sequence). The CDR3 is CASSLADRVVNEQFF. CDR3 DNA sequence: TGTGCCAGCAGCTTAGCCGACAGGGTGGTGAATGAGCAGTTCTTC.

This CDR3 reads CASSFIPGSGANVLTF. The CDR3 DNA reads TGTGCCAGCAGCTTTATACCCGGGTCTGGGGCCAACGTCCTGACTTTC. V is TRBV7-9 and J is TRBJ2-6; D uncertain. The V end lost 3 bases, the J end lost 1 base, and 10 bases lay between the germline ends. The CDR3 has 16 residues. The germline V gene has CDR1 SEHNR and CDR2 FQNEAQ (reference sequence).

The rearrangement joins TRBV11-3 to TRBJ2-5; D may be TRBD2 (6 bases). CDR3 length: 14 amino acids. Germline V gene sequence: CDR1 SGHNT, CDR2 YENEEA. V lost 6 bases, J lost 2 bases, and 13 bases lay in between. The CDR3: CASSMEGTQETQYF. Written as DNA, the CDR3 is TGTGCCAGCAGTATGGAGGGCACACAAGAGACCCAGTACTTC.

This clone was recorded once. The chain recombines TRBV7-9 with TRBJ2-7; D not certain. Deletions cut 3 bases from V and 2 bases from J, with 8 bases between. Germline CDR1 is SEHNR and CDR2 is FQNEAQ (reference sequence). The length of the CDR3 is 13 residues. Written as DNA, the CDR3 is TGTGCCAGCAGCTTTGTCAGAGCCTACGAGCAGTACTTC. Its protein is CASSFVRAYEQYF. The variable domain in full, completed from reference TRBV7-9 and TRBJ2-7, reads DTGVSQNPRHKITKRGQNVTFRCDPISEHNRLYWYRQTLGQGPEFLTYFQNEAQLEKSRLLSDRFSAERPKGSFSTLEIQRTEQGDSAMYLCASSFVRAYEQYFGPGTRLTVT.

V usage is TRBV18 and J usage is TRBJ1-2; D gene uncertain. The V gene's germline CDR1 is KGHSH and CDR2 LQKENI. The CDR3 totals 13 residues. V was cut by 1 base and J by 3 bases, with 6 bases left in between. CDR3 sequence reads: CASSPHSDYGYTF. DNA for the CDR3: TGTGCCAGCTCACCACACAGCGACTATGGCTACACCTTC.

About this clone: The junction departs from germline at one end; a sequencing error may be responsible. This sample also contains other DNA sequences that code for the same CDR3. The chain employs TRBV29-1 and TRBJ1-1; unclear D gene. The germline CDR1 and CDR2 sequences are SQVTM and ANQGSEA. The CDR3 length is 10 residues. CDR3 sequence (DNA): TGCAGCGTTGTGAATACTGAAGCTTTCTTT. Translation gives CSVVNTEAFF.

This chain joins TRBV30 and TRBJ2-1; perhaps TRBD1 as D (5 bases). The germline V and J ends were trimmed by 7 bases and 10 bases, with 11 bases remaining between them. CDR3 length: 10 amino acids. Germline values: CDR1 GTSNPN, CDR2 SVGIG (reference sequence). CDR3 sequence reads: CAFRVVEQFF. The CDR3 DNA reads TGTGCCTTCAGGGTGGTAGAGCAGTTCTTC.

This clone was found once. V usage is TRBV19 and J usage is TRBJ2-1; possibly TRBD1 or TRBD2 for D (5 bases each). Germline loops: CDR1 LNHDA, CDR2 SQIVND (reference sequence). V dropped 11 bases and J dropped 4 bases, with 9 bases sitting between them. The CDR3 covers 11 residues. The CDR3 DNA sequence: TGTGCCTCGAGGGGATACAATGAGCAGTTCTTC. Translating gives CASRGYNEQFF.

In the case of this clone: Other DNA sequences in the same sample also yield this CDR3. The rearrangement uses TRBV7-2 and TRBJ1-2; D possibly corresponds to TRBD1 (6 bases). The CDR3 has 12 residues. Germline CDR1 is SGHTA and CDR2 is FQGNSA. Trimming pared 4 bases from V and 4 bases from J, leaving 7 bases between. This chain's CDR3 is CASSSTGYGYTF. CDR3 coding DNA: TGTGCCAGCAGCTCGACAGGCTATGGCTACACCTTC.

The chain couples TRBV5-1 to TRBJ2-2; no firm D call. Germline lookup yields CDR1 SGHRS and CDR2 YFSETQ. The V end was cut by 0 bases, the J end by 1 base, with 7 bases between. The CDR3 sequence is 15 residues long. The CDR3 DNA is TGCGCCAGCAGCTTGGACACCTGGAACACCGGGGAGCTGTTTTTT. Protein product: CASSLDTWNTGELFF.

This clone has a single count. This chain links TRBV14 with TRBJ2-1; D gene ambiguous. This CDR3 contains 16 residues. Trimming cost V 4 bases and J 8 bases, with 21 bases left between them. The V gene's germline CDR1 is SGHDN and CDR2 FVKESK. In DNA, the CDR3 is TGTGCCAGCAGCCTCAGCGCAACTGACCGAGCATATGAGCAGTTCTTC. It translates to CASSLSATDRAYEQFF. Full variable domain (rest looked up from reference TRBV14 and TRBJ2-1): EAGVTQFPSHSVIEKGQTVTLRCDPISGHDNLYWYRRVMGKEIKFLLHFVKESKQDESGMPNNRFLAERTGGTYSTLKVQPAELEDSGVYFCASSLSATDRAYEQFFGPGTRLTVL.

V gene TRBV7-8 combines with J gene TRBJ2-3; D possibly matches TRBD1 or TRBD2 (5 bases each). CDR3 length equals 16 residues. In germline, CDR1 is SGHVS, CDR2 FQNEAQ. Between the trimmed V and J ends, which lost 5 bases and 4 bases, there was a span of 19 bases. The CDR3 protein is CASSPRDGSVSDTQYF. CDR3 bases: TGTGCCAGCAGCCCGAGGGACGGAAGTGTGTCAGATACGCAGTATTTT.

This clone was observed once. The rearrangement uses TRBV28 and TRBJ2-1; 14 bases are shared with TRBD2. Germline V lookup: CDR1 MDHEN, CDR2 SYDVKM. Trimming removed 4 bases from V and 7 bases from J; junction bases left unmatched: 6. CDR3 length equals 16 residues. CDR3: CASSSTSGRAGNEQFF. The CDR3 DNA sequence: TGTGCCAGCAGTTCGACTAGCGGGAGGGCCGGGAATGAGCAGTTCTTC.

This clone was picked up one time. The gene calls are TRBV27 and TRBJ2-2; 13 nucleotides match TRBD2. CDR3 length: 17 amino acids. Germline V CDR1 and CDR2: MNHEY, SMNVEV (reference sequence). After removal of 6 bases from V and 3 bases from J, the junction contained 7 bases not matched to a gene. The CDR3 DNA sequence: TGTGCCAGCAGGAGGACTAGCGGGAGTTTTCACACCGGGGAGCTGTTTTTT. Its protein product is CASRRTSGSFHTGELFF.

This chain links TRBV29-1 with TRBJ2-1, with 7 nucleotides matching TRBD2. This CDR3 has 13 residues. Germline CDR1 SQVTM, CDR2 ANQGSEA. Unmatched junction bases numbered 5, after V lost 5 bases and J lost 4 bases. The CDR3 loop reads CSVSGTLYNEQFF. The CDR3 bases are TGCAGCGTTAGCGGGACTCTTTACAATGAGCAGTTCTTC.

This clone was detected once. The chain joins TRBV10-3 to TRBJ2-7; D unresolved. Trimming removed 2 bases at V and 6 bases at J, with 11 bases between. This CDR3 is 13 amino acids long. Per germline, CDR1 ENHRY and CDR2 SYGVKD. CDR3 DNA: TGTGCCATCAGTGAGGTCACGTTGGGCGAGCAGTACTTC. Translated, it gives CAISEVTLGEQYF.

The J gene is TRBJ1-3, the V gene TRBV9, with unresolved D. Between the trimmed V and J ends, which lost 0 bases and 0 bases, there was a span of 10 bases. The CDR3 contains 16 residues. Germline CDR1 reads SGDLS; CDR2 reads YYNGEE. The DNA for the CDR3 is TGTGCCAGCAGCGTAGTTCCGGGAGACTCTGGAAACACCATATATTTT. Amino acids: CASSVVPGDSGNTIYF.

The CDR3 loop is CASSTADGYTF. The CDR3 DNA sequence: TGTGCCAGCAGTACGGCCGATGGCTACACCTTC. The rearrangement joins TRBV28 to TRBJ1-2; D remains unclear. The V gene lost 5 bases and the J gene lost 6 bases, with 7 bases spanning the gap. CDR1 is MDHEN and CDR2 is SYDVKM in the germline V gene. The CDR3 has 11 amino acids.